This is a list of T cell receptor beta chains from one sample in a study of blood T cell repertoires in COVID-19. Some clones are missing from TCRdb's copy, which holds only in-frame ones; the method was immunoSEQ multiplex PCR. The data show 200,000 to 300,000 clones, around four fifths seen once. The sequencing input was peripheral blood. These TCRs come from a young man who had recovered from COVID-19. Both conserved end residues are part of each CDR3. The D gene is left open where the match is weak. Only part of the rows carry a size: once, few, many, or a class if the clone is expanded.

abundance,len,j_gene,v_gene,d_gene,CDR3nt,CDR3aa
once,16,TRBJ2-5,TRBV5-1,NA,TGCGCCAGCAGCGGCTCACCGACGACACTCTTCGAGACCCAGTACTTC,CASSGSPTTLFETQYF
NA,14,TRBJ2-5,TRBV5-1,NA,TGCGCCAGCAGCTCCGGGACTCAGCAAGAGACCCAGTACTTC,CASSSGTQQETQYF
NA,12,TRBJ2-7,TRBV29-1,NA,TGCAGCGTTGTAGACTTTGACTCCGAGCAGTACTTC,CSVVDFDSEQYF
few,16,TRBJ1-2,TRBV28,TRBD1,TGTGCCAGCAGTTCTCCCGGACAGGGATTTAACTATGGCTACACCTTC,CASSSPGQGFNYGYTF
NA,15,TRBJ1-6,TRBV11-1,TRBD1,TGTGCCAGCAGCCCCGGGGACAGGCCAAATTCACCCCTCCACTTT,CASSPGDRPNSPLHF
NA,12,TRBJ1-2,TRBV27,TRBD1,TGTGCCAGCAGCAGACAGGGGGTGCGCTACACCTTC,CASSRQGVRYTF
once,15,TRBJ1-5,TRBV9,NA,TGTGCCAGCAGCGTAGCTGGCCATAGCAATCAGCCCCAGCATTTT,CASSVAGHSNQPQHF
NA,13,TRBJ1-1,TRBV14,NA,TGTGCCAGCAGCCCACAAATGAACACTGAAGCTTTCTTT,CASSPQMNTEAFF
NA,14,TRBJ2-4,TRBV4-1,TRBD1,TGCGCCAGCAGCCAAGAGACAGGGAAGAACATTCAGTACTTC,CASSQETGKNIQYF
NA,14,TRBJ1-1,TRBV9,NA,TGTGCCAGCAGCGGGCCGGGATTGAACACTGAAGCTTTCTTT,CASSGPGLNTEAFF
NA,13,TRBJ1-4,TRBV7-8,NA,TGTGCCAGCAGGGCAGGGTGGGGTGAAAAACTGTTTTTT,CASRAGWGEKLFF
NA,15,TRBJ1-2,TRBV5-4,NA,TGTGCCAGCACCCACGGGGGGATGTCTAACTATGGCTACACCTTC,CASTHGGMSNYGYTF
NA,16,TRBJ2-3,TRBV3-1/TRBV3-2,TRBD2,TGTGCCAGCAGCCGTGGGGGGGGGAAAAACACAGATACGCAGTATTTT,CASSRGGGKNTDTQYF
NA,20,TRBJ2-1,TRBV5-1,TRBD2,TGCGCCAGCAGCCTCACCGGACTAGCGGGGGGACGGAGCTCCTACAATGAGCAGTTCTTC,CASSLTGLAGGRSSYNEQFF
NA,15,TRBJ1-4,TRBV23-1,TRBD1,TGCGCCAGCAGTGGCGTAGGACAGGGGAGTTGGAAACTGTTTTTT,CASSGVGQGSWKLFF
NA,14,TRBJ1-2,TRBV19,NA,TGTGCCAGTAGTATAGCGCAGGGGCAATCGGGCTACACCTTC,CASSIAQGQSGYTF
NA,15,TRBJ1-2,TRBV5-1,TRBD1,TGCGCCAGCAGCACGGACAGGGGGCTTGTCTATGGCTACACCTTC,CASSTDRGLVYGYTF